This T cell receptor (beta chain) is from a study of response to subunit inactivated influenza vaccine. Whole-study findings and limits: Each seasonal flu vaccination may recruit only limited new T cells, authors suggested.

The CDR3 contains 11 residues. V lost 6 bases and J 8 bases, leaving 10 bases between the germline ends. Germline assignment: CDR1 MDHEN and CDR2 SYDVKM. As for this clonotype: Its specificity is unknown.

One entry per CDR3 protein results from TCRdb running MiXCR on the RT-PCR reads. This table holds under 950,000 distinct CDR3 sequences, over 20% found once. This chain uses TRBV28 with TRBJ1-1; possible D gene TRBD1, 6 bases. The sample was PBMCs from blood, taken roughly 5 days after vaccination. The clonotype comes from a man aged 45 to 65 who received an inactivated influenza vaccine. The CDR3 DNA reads TGTGCCAGCAGGTGGACAGCCGAAGCTTTCTTT. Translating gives CASRWTAEAFF.